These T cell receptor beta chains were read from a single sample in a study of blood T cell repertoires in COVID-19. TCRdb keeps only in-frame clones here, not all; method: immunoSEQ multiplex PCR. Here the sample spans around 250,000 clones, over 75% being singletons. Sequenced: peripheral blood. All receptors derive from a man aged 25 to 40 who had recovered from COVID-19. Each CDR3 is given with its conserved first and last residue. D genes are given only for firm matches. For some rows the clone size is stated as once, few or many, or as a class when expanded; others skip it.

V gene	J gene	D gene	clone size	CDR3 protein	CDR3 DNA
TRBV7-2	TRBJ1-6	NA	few	CASSHQNNSPLHF	TGTGCCAGCAGCCACCAGAATAATTCACCCCTCCACTTT
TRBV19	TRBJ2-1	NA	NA	CASSPGGPPDNEQFF	TGTGCCAGTAGCCCAGGAGGACCGCCCGACAATGAGCAGTTCTTC
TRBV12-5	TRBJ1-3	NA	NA	CASGFAPGHPDSGNTIYF	TGTGCTAGTGGTTTCGCGCCGGGACATCCGGACTCTGGAAACACCATATATTTT
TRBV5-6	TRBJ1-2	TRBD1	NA	CASSRGQLQDSVGYTF	TGTGCCAGCAGCCGGGGACAGCTACAAGACTCTGTTGGCTACACCTTC
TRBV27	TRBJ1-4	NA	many	CASSFTYPGEKLFF	TGTGCCAGCAGTTTTACGTATCCGGGAGAAAAACTGTTTTTT
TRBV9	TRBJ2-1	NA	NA	CASSGSAYNEQFF	TGTGCCAGCAGCGGTTCAGCCTACAATGAGCAGTTCTTC
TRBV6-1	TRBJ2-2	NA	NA	CASSEGEYTGELFF	TGTGCCAGCAGTGAAGGGGAGTACACCGGGGAGCTGTTTTTT
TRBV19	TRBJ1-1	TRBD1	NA	CASSTEDRSSFF	TGTGCCAGTAGTACTGAGGACAGGAGTAGTTTCTTT
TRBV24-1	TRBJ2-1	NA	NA	CATSAPPGQGSDEQFF	TGTGCCACCAGTGCCCCCCCGGGCCAGGGCTCCGATGAGCAGTTCTTC
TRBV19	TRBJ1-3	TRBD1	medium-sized	CASSVETGTGSGNTIYF	TGTGCCAGTAGTGTCGAAACCGGGACAGGCTCTGGAAACACCATATATTTT
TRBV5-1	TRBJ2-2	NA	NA	CASSLARTANTGELFF	TGCGCCAGCAGCTTGGCCCGGACAGCGAACACCGGGGAGCTGTTTTTT
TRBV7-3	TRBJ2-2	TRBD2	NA	CASSLVPAGGGPGELFF	TGTGCCAGCAGCTTAGTCCCAGCGGGGGGAGGACCCGGGGAGCTGTTTTTT
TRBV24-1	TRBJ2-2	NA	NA	CATSARGSTGELFF	TGTGCCACCAGTGCAAGGGGATCCACCGGGGAGCTGTTTTTT
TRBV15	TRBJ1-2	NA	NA	CATSRAVQDNYGYTF	TGTGCCACCAGCAGAGCCGTACAGGATAACTATGGCTACACCTTC
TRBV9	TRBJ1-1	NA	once	CASSVHSGVNTEAFF	TGTGCCAGCAGCGTACACAGCGGGGTGAACACTGAAGCTTTCTTT
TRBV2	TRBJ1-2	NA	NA	CASSVQGDNYGYTF	TGTGCCAGCAGTGTGCAGGGCGATAACTATGGCTACACCTTC
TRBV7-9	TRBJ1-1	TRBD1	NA	CASSPPRQGMDTEAFF	TGTGCCAGCAGCCCTCCCCGACAGGGGATGGACACTGAAGCTTTCTTT
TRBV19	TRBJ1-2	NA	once	CASSIGTQNTF	TGTGCCAGTAGTATAGGGACTCAAAACACCTTC
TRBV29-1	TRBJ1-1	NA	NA	CSVGGDTSSFFEAFF	TGCAGCGTGGGGGGGGACACCTCTTCCTTTTTTGAAGCTTTCTTT
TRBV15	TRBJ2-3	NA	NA	CATSPYPGQGADTQYF	TGTGCCACCAGCCCATACCCAGGGCAGGGCGCAGATACGCAGTATTTT
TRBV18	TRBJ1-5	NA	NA	CASSPETYNQPQHF	TGTGCCAGCTCACCCGAAACCTATAATCAGCCCCAGCATTTT
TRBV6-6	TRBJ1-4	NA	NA	CASSYYREGNEKLFF	TGTGCCAGCAGTTACTACAGGGAAGGCAATGAAAAACTGTTTTTT
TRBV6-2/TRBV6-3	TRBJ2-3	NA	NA	CASSSAVGSTDTQYF	TGTGCCAGCAGTTCAGCGGTTGGTAGCACAGATACGCAGTATTTT
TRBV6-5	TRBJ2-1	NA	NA	CASSYGTDVYEQFF	TGTGCCAGCAGTTATGGTACAGATGTCTATGAGCAGTTCTTC